This T cell receptor (beta chain) was sequenced for a study of blood T cell repertoires in COVID-19. Across the study: PBMCs, B-cell-depleted T cells, or T cells were the source of the cDNA or gDNA that made up the material.

Trimming removed 3 bases from V and 4 bases from J, with 9 bases in between. In germline, CDR1 is MGHRA, CDR2 YSYEKL. The CDR3 contains 14 residues. The assay was immunoSEQ multiplex PCR, and TCRdb's table has in-frame clones only and misses some. The sample lists some 160,000 clones; about four fifths were seen once. This clone was found a few times. Material for sequencing was peripheral blood. This receptor was taken from a woman older than 75 with COVID-19, enrolled during active disease. The chain has TRBV4-1 and TRBJ2-2; D is perhaps TRBD1 (6 bases). CDR3 protein: CASSQGAGTGELFF. For the CDR3, the DNA is TGCGCCAGCAGCCAGGGGGCGGGCACCGGGGAGCTGTTTTTT.